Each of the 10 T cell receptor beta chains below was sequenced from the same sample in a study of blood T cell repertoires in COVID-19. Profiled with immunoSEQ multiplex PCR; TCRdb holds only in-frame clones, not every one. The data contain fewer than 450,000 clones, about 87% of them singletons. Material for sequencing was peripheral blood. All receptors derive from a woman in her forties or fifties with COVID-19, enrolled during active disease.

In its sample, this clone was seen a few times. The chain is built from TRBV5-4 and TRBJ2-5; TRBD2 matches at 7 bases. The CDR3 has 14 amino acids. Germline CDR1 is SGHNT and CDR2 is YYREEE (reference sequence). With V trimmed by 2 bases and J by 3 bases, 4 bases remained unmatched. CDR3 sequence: CASSFSGREETQYF. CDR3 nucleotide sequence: TGTGCCAGCAGCTTTTCGGGGAGGGAAGAGACCCAGTACTTC.

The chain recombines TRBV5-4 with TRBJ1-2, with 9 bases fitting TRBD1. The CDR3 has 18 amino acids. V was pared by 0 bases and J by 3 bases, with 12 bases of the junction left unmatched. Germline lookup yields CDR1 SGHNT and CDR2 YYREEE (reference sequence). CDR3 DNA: TGTGCCAGCAGCTTGGGCCCTCTACAGGGGGCGCGTGACTATGGCTACACCTTC. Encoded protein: CASSLGPLQGARDYGYTF.

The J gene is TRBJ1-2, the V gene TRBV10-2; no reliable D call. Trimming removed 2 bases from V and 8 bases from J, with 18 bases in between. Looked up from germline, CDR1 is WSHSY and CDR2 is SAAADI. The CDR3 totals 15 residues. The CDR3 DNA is TGCGCCAGCAGTGAGACTCGGACTGACCCTCGGGGCTACACCTTC. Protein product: CASSETRTDPRGYTF.

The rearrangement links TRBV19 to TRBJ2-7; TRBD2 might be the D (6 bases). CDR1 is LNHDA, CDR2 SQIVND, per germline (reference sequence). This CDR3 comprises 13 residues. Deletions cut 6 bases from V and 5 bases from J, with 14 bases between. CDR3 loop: CASSPGGLNEQYF. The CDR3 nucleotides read TGTGCCAGTAGCCCCGGGGGTCTCAACGAGCAGTACTTC.

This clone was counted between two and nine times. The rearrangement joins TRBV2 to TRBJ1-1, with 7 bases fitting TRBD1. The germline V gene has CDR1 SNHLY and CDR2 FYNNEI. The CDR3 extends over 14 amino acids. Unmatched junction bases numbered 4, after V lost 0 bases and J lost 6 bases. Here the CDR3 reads CASSEAQGVAEAFF. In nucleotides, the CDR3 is TGTGCCAGCAGTGAAGCGCAGGGGGTCGCTGAAGCTTTCTTT.

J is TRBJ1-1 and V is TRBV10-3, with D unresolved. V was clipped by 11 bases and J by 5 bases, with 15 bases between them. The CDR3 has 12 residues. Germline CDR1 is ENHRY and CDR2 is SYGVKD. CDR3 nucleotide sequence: TGTGCCTCCAGTGTTAAAGCGACTGAAGCTTTCTTT. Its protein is CASSVKATEAFF.

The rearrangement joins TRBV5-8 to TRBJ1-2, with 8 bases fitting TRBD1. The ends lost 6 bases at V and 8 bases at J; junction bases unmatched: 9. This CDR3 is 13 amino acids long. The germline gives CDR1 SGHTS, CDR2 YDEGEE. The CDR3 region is CASIQDRVKGYTF. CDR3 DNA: TGTGCCAGCATTCAGGACAGGGTTAAAGGCTACACCTTC.

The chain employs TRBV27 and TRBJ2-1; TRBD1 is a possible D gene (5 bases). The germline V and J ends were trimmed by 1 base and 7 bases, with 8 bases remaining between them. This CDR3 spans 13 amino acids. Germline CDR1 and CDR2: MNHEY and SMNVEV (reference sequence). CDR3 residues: CASSLYQGNEQFF. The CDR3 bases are TGTGCCAGCAGTTTATATCAGGGAAATGAGCAGTTCTTC.

This chain's CDR3 is CASSPPRDRANTGELFF. The CDR3, as DNA: TGTGCCAGCAGCCCCCCAAGAGACAGGGCTAACACCGGGGAGCTGTTTTTT. The J gene is TRBJ2-2, the V gene TRBV3-1 (or the pseudogene TRBV3-2), with 7 bases fitting TRBD1. Germline values: CDR1 LGHDT, CDR2 YNNKEL (reference sequence). The CDR3 has 17 amino acids. V shed 4 bases, J shed 2 bases, and the junction held 10 bases outside the gene matches.

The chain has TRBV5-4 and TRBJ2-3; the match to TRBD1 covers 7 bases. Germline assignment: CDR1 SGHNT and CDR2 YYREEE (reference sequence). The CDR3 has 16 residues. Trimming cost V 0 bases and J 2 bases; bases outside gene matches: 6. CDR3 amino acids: CASSLGQGVLTDTQYF. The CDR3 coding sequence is TGTGCCAGCAGCTTGGGACAGGGAGTTCTCACAGATACGCAGTATTTT.